This TCR beta chain was identified in a study of blood T cell repertoires in COVID-19. The CDR3 length is 14 residues. Germline CDR1 SGHAT, CDR2 FQNNGV. V lost 5 bases and J lost 9, with 17 bases in between. Original data processing: Reference gene primer amplification gave estimated nucleated cell counts. Assay: immunoSEQ multiplex PCR; the TCRdb copy retains only in-frame clones and omits some. The V and J calls and clone size were taken over from that table, and D and trimming were inferred from the DNA. The sample has over 90,000 clones, more than 70% seen once; the top ten hold 17%. The chain couples TRBV11-2 to TRBJ1-5; D not certain. This clonotype originated in a woman older than 75 in a cohort sampled during active COVID-19. Sequencing was performed on peripheral blood. The DNA of the CDR3 is TGTGCCAGCAGCCCACAAGACATGGTCTTGCCCCAGCATTTT. Translation: CASSPQDMVLPQHF.